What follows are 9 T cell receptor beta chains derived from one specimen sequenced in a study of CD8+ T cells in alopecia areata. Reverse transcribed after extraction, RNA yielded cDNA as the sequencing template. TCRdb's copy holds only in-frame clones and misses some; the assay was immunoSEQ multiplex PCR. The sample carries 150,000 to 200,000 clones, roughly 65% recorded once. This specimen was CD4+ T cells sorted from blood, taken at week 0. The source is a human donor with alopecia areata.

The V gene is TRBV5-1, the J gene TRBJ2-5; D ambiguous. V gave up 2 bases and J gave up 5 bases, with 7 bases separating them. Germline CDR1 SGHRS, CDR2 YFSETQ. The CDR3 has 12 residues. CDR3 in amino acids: CASSFTGETQYF. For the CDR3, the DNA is TGCGCCAGCAGCTTTACCGGGGAGACCCAGTACTTC. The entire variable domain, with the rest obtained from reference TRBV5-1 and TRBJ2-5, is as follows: KAGVTQTPRYLIKTRGQQVTLSCSPISGHRSVSWYQQTPGQGLQFLFEYFSETQRNKGNFPGRFSGRQFSNSRSEMNVSTLELGDSALYLCASSFTGETQYFGPGTRLLVL.

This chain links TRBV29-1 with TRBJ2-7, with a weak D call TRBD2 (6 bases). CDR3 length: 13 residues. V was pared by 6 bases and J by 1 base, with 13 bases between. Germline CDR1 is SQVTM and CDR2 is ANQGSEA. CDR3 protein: CSVGTLGSYEQYF. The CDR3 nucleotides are TGCAGCGTCGGGACTTTAGGGTCCTACGAGCAGTACTTC.

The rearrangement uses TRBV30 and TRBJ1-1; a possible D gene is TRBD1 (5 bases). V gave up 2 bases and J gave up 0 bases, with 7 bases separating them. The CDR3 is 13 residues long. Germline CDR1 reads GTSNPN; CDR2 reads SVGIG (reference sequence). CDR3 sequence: CAWSKTVNTEAFF. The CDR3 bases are TGTGCCTGGAGTAAGACAGTGAACACTGAAGCTTTCTTT.

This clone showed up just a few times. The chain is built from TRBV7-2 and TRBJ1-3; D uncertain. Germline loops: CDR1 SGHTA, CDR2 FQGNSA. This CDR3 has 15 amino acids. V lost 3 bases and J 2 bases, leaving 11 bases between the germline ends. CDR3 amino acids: CASSFPGPAGNTIYF. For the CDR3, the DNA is TGTGCCAGCAGCTTTCCGGGCCCAGCTGGAAACACCATATATTTT.

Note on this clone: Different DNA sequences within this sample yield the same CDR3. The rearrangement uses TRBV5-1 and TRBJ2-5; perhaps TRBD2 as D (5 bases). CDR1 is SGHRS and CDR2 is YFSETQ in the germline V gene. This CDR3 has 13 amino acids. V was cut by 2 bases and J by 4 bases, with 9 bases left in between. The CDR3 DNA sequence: TGCGCCAGCAGCTTAGGAGGAGGAGAGACCCAGTACTTC. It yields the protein CASSLGGGETQYF.

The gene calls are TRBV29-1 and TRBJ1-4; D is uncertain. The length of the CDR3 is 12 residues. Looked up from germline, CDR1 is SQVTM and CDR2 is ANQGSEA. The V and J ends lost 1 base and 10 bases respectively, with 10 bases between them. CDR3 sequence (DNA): TGCAGCGTTGAAGGCGAGGGAGGAAAACTGTTTTTT. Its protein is CSVEGEGGKLFF.

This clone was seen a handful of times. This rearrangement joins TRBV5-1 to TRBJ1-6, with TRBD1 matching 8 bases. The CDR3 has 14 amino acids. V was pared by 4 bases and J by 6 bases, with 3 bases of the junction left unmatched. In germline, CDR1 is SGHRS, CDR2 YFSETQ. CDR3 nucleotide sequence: TGCGCCAGCAGCCGGACAGGGCCTAATTCACCCCTCCACTTT. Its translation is CASSRTGPNSPLHF.

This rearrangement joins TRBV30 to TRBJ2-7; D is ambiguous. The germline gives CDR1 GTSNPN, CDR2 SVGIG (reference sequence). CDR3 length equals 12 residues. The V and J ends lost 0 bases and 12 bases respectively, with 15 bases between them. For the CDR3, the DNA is TGTGCCTGGAGTGTAGACCCGAGGACCCCGTACTTC. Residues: CAWSVDPRTPYF.

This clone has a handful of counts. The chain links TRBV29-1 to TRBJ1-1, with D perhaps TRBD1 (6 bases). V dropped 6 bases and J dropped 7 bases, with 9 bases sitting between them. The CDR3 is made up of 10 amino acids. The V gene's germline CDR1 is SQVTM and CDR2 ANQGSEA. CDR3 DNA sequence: TGCAGCGTCCAGGGGAATGAAGCTTTCTTT. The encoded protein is CSVQGNEAFF. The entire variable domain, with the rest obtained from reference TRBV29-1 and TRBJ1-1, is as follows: SAVISQKPSRDICQRGTSLTIQCQVDSQVTMMFWYRQQPGQSLTLIATANQGSEATYESGFVIDKFPISRPNLTFSTLTVSNMSPEDSSIYLCSVQGNEAFFGQGTRLTVV.